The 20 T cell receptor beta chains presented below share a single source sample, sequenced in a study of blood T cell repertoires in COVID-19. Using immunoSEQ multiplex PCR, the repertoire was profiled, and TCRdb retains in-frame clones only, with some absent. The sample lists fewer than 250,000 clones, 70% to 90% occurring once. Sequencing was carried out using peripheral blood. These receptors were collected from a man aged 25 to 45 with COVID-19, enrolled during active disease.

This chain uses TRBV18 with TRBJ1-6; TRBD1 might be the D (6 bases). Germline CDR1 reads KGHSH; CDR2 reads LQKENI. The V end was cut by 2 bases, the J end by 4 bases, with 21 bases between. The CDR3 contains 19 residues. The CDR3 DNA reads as TGTGCCAGCTCACCATTTCAGGGGAATTCCGAGATATATAATTCACCCCTCCACTTT. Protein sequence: CASSPFQGNSEIYNSPLHF.

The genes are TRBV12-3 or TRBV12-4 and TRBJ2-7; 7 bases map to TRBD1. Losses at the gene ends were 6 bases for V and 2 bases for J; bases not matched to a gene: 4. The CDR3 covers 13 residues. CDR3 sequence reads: CASRGTVAYEQYF. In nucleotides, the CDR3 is TGTGCCAGCAGGGGGACAGTGGCCTACGAGCAGTACTTC.

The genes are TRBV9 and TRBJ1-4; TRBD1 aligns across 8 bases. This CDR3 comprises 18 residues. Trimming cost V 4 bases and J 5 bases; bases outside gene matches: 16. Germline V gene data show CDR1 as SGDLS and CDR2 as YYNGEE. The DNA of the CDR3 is TGTGCCAGCAGCTCCAACCGGGACAGGTCCAAATTAAATGAAAAACTGTTTTTT. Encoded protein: CASSSNRDRSKLNEKLFF.

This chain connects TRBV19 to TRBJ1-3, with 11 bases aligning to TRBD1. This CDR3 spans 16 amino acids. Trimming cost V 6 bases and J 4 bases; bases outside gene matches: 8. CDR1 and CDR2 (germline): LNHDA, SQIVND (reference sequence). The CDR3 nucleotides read TGTGCCAGTAGCTACGGACAGGGGGCGATCGGAAACACCATATATTTT. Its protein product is CASSYGQGAIGNTIYF.

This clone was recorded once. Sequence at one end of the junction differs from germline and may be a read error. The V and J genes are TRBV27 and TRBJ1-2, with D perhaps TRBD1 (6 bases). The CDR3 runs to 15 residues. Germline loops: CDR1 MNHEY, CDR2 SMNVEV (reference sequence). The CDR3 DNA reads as TGTGCCAGCAGTCTATCTAATCAACAGGGTTATGGCTACACCTTC. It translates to CASSLSNQQGYGYTF.

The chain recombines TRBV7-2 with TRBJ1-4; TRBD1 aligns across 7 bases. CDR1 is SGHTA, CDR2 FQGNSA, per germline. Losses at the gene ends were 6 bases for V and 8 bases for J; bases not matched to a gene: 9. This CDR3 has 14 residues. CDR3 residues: CASSYGQAREKLFF. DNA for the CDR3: TGTGCCAGCAGTTACGGACAGGCAAGGGAAAAACTGTTTTTT.

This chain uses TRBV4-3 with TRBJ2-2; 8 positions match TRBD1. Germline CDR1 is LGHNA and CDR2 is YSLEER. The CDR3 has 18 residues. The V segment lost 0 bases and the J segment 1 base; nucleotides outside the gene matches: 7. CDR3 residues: CASSQEPTGDLNTGELFF. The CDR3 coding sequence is TGCGCCAGCAGCCAAGAACCGACAGGGGATTTGAACACCGGGGAGCTGTTTTTT.

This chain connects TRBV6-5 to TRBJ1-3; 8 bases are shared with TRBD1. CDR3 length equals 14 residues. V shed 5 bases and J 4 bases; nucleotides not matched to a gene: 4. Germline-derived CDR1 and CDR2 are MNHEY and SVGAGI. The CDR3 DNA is TGTGCCAGCAGTAGACAGGGGTCCGGAAACACCATATATTTT. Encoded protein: CASSRQGSGNTIYF.

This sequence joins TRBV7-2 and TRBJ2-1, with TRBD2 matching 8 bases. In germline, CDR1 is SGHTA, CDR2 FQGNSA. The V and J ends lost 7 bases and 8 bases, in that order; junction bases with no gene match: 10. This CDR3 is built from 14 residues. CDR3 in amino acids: CASIPGGAGDEQFF. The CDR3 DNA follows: TGTGCCAGCATCCCGGGGGGGGCTGGGGATGAGCAGTTCTTC.

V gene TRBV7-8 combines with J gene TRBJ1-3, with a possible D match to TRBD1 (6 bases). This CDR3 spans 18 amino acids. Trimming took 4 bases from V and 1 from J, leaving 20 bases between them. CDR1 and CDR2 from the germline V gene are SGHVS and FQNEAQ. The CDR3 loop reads CASSSTGTSQNSGNTIYF. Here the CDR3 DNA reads TGTGCCAGCAGCTCTACTGGGACATCACAAAATTCTGGAAACACCATATATTTT.

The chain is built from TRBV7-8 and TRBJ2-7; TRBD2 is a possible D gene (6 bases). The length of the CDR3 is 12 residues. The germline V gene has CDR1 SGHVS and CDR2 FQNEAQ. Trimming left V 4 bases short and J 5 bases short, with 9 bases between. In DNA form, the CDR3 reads TGTGCCAGCAGCTCGACTAGTAACGAGCAGTACTTC. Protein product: CASSSTSNEQYF.

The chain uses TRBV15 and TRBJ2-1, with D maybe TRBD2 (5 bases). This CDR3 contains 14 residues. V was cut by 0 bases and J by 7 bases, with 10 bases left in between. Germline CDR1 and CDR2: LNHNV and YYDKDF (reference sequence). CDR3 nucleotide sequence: TGTGCCACCAGCAGAGATAGCGACGGTAATGAGCAGTTCTTC. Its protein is CATSRDSDGNEQFF. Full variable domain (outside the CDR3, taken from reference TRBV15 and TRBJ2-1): DAMVIQNPRYQVTQFGKPVTLSCSQTLNHNVMYWYQQKSSQAPKLLFHYYDKDFNNEADTPDNFQSRRPNTSFCFLDIRSPGLGDTAMYLCATSRDSDGNEQFFGPGTRLTVL.

The CDR3 DNA follows: TGTGCCAGCAGTTTATTTAGAGGGTATGGCTACACCTTC. Translation: CASSLFRGYGYTF. The rearrangement links TRBV27 to TRBJ1-2; D remains unclear. V shed 1 base and J shed 5 bases, with 8 bases lying between them. Germline assignment: CDR1 MNHEY and CDR2 SMNVEV (reference sequence). This CDR3 spans 13 amino acids.

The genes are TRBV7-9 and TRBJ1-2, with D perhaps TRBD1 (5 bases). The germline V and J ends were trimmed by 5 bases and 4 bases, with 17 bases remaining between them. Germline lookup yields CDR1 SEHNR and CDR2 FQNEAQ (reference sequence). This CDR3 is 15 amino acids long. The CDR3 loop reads CASSPEAGRIYGYTF. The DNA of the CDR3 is TGTGCCAGCAGCCCCGAGGCAGGGCGCATCTATGGCTACACCTTC.

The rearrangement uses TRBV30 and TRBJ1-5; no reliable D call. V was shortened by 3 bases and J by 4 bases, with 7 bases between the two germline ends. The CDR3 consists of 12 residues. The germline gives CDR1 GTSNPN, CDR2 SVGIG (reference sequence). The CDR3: CAWSGENQPQHF. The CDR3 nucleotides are TGTGCCTGGAGCGGGGAGAATCAGCCCCAGCATTTT.

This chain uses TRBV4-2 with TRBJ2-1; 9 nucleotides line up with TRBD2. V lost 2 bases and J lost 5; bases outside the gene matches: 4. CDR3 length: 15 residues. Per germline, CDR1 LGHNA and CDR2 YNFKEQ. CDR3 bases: TGTGCCAGCAGCCAAATAGCGGGAGCGGACAATGAGCAGTTCTTC. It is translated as CASSQIAGADNEQFF.

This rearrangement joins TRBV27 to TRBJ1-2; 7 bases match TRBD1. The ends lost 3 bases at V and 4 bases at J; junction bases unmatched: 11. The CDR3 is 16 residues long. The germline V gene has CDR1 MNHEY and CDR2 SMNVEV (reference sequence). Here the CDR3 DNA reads TGTGCCAGCAGTTTGTCGGGACAGATCCCTTTCTATGGCTACACCTTC. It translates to CASSLSGQIPFYGYTF.

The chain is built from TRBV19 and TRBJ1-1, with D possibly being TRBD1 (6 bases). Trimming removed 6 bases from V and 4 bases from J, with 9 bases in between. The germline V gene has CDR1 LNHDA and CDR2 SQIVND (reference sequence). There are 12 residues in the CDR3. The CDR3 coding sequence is TGTGCCAGTAGGGAAGGGGGCACTGAAGCTTTCTTT. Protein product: CASREGGTEAFF.

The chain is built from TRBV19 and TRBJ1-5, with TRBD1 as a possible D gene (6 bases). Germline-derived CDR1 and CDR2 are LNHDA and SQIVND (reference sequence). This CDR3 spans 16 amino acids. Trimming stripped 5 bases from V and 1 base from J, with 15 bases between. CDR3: CASSPSRQVSNQPQHF. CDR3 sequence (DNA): TGTGCCAGTAGTCCCTCACGACAGGTGAGCAATCAGCCCCAGCATTTT. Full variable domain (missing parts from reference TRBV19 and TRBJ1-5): DGGITQSPKYLFRKEGQNVTLSCEQNLNHDAMYWYRQDPGQGLRLIYYSQIVNDFQKGDIAEGYSVSREKKESFPLTVTSAQKNPTAFYLCASSPSRQVSNQPQHFGDGTRLSIL.

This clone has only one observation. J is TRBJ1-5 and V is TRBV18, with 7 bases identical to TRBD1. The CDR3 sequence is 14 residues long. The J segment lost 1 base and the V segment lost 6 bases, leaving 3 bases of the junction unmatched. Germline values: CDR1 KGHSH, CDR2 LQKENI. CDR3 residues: CASSPDRSNQPQHF. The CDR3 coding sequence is TGTGCCAGCTCTCCGGACAGGAGCAATCAGCCCCAGCATTTT.